These 16 T cell receptor beta chains originate from one sample sequenced in a study of T cell repertoires in cytomegalovirus infection. TCRdb processed the reads anew with MiXCR; each CDR3 protein has one entry. The repertoire consists of about 150,000 distinct CDR3 sequences, with around 22% occurring once and the leading ten covering over 9.5%. Sequencing was done on a sample of PBMCs. These receptors were taken from a human donor in good health (CMV status not recorded). Some clones in this sample may be carry-over from other donors' samples.

CDR3 DNA sequence: TGTGCCAGCAGTTTACTGGGAGCGGATCAGCCCCAGCATTTT. Amino acid sequence: CASSLLGADQPQHF. The genes are TRBV27 and TRBJ1-5; D is uncertain. Trimming shortened V by 2 bases and J by 5 bases, and 10 bases separated the two germline ends. From germline, CDR1 is MNHEY and CDR2 SMNVEV (reference sequence). The CDR3 is made up of 14 amino acids.

The CDR3 region has the DNA TGCGCCAGCAGCCCGTCCCCCCTGGCAGGACTAGCATTGGAGACCCAGTACTTC. Protein product: CASSPSPLAGLALETQYF. The rearrangement joins TRBV4-1 to TRBJ2-5; 8 positions agree with TRBD2. The germline V gene has CDR1 MGHRA and CDR2 YSYEKL. This CDR3 is 18 amino acids long. V shed 4 bases and J 5 bases; nucleotides not matched to a gene: 18.

The V call is TRBV7-6, the J call TRBJ1-5; D is unresolved. The V gene's germline CDR1 is SGHVS and CDR2 FNYEAQ. The ends were cut back, 2 bases at V and 4 bases at J, with 9 bases in the middle. This CDR3 has 14 residues. The CDR3 here is CASSLFAENQPQHF. CDR3 in DNA: TGTGCCAGCAGCTTATTCGCTGAGAATCAGCCCCAGCATTTT.

This clonotype was found a few times. This chain connects TRBV28 to TRBJ1-1, with D unresolved. This CDR3 comprises 15 residues. The V end lost 7 bases, the J end lost 4 bases, and 19 bases lay between the germline ends. Germline CDR1 is MDHEN and CDR2 is SYDVKM. The CDR3 nucleotides are TGTGCCAGCACCACTTTACTCCCGATGGGCACTGAAGCTTTCTTT. Protein: CASTTLLPMGTEAFF.

The chain recombines TRBV2 with TRBJ2-1, with 8 positions matching TRBD2. Germline CDR1 is SNHLY and CDR2 is FYNNEI. The CDR3 consists of 16 residues. V was pared by 4 bases and J by 4 bases, with 9 bases of the junction left unmatched. The CDR3 is CASSGAGLGSYNEQFF. CDR3 sequence (DNA): TGTGCCAGCAGTGGCGCGGGACTAGGGTCGTACAATGAGCAGTTCTTC.

This sequence joins TRBV20-1 and TRBJ1-4, with TRBD1 identical over 9 bases. Germline loops: CDR1 DFQATT, CDR2 SNEGSKA (reference sequence). The CDR3 contains 14 residues. With 4 bases clipped from V and 7 bases from J, the junction kept 7 bases outside the gene matches. As DNA, the CDR3 is TGCAGTGCTACCCCCGGGACAGGGTCTGAAAAACTGTTTTTT. It codes for CSATPGTGSEKLFF.

This clonotype was seen ten or more times. V gene TRBV28 combines with J gene TRBJ2-6, with D unclear. From germline, CDR1 is MDHEN and CDR2 SYDVKM. This CDR3 spans 16 amino acids. The V and J ends lost 7 bases and 1 base respectively, with 14 bases between them. CDR3 DNA sequence: TGTGCCAGCACCCCGCGTTTTGGGTCTGGGGCCAACGTCCTGACTTTC. This translates into CASTPRFGSGANVLTF.

This chain uses TRBV5-4 with TRBJ2-5; the D gene is possibly TRBD1 (5 bases). The CDR3 totals 14 residues. Germline V gene lookup returns CDR1 SGHNT and CDR2 YYREEE (reference sequence). Between the trimmed V and J ends, which lost 3 bases and 3 bases, there was a span of 12 bases. The CDR3 region is CASSSQGWEETQYF. CDR3 sequence (DNA): TGTGCCAGCAGCTCCCAGGGATGGGAAGAGACCCAGTACTTC. Variable domain in full (rest from reference TRBV5-4 and TRBJ2-5): ETGVTQSPTHLIKTRGQQVTLRCSSQSGHNTVSWYQQALGQGPQFIFQYYREEENGRGNFPPRFSGLQFPNYSSELNVNALELDDSALYLCASSSQGWEETQYFGPGTRLLVL.

This clonotype was observed many times. This chain connects TRBV7-2 to TRBJ2-1; a weak D match, TRBD1 (5 bases). The CDR3 has 15 amino acids. V was shortened by 4 bases and J by 2 bases, with 12 bases between the two germline ends. Germline-derived CDR1 and CDR2 are SGHTA and FQGNSA. Written as DNA, the CDR3 is TGTGCCAGCAGCTCGTACAGGAACACCTACAATGAGCAGTTCTTC. Residues: CASSSYRNTYNEQFF.

This clonotype was picked up many times. The J gene is TRBJ2-7, the V gene TRBV7-8; D gene ambiguous. Per germline, CDR1 SGHVS and CDR2 FQNEAQ. Trimming cost V 4 bases and J 6 bases, with 10 bases left between them. CDR3 length equals 12 residues. The CDR3 nucleotides are TGTGCCAGCAGCTGGAGTTGGGGCGAGCAGTACTTC. It translates to CASSWSWGEQYF.

This clonotype is a singleton in its sample. V is TRBV29-1 and J is TRBJ2-7, with unresolved D. The CDR3 length is 13 residues. The V end was cut by 0 bases, the J end by 2 bases, with 8 bases between. Germline CDR1 is SQVTM and CDR2 is ANQGSEA. CDR3 in amino acids: CSVEDPTAYEQYF. The DNA of the CDR3 is TGCAGCGTTGAAGATCCTACAGCCTACGAGCAGTACTTC.

The chain employs TRBV25-1 and TRBJ1-6; no clear D gene. Germline V gives CDR1 MGHDK, CDR2 SYGVNS. With 5 bases removed from V and 14 bases from J, the gap between germline ends came to 10 bases. The CDR3 spans 11 residues. The CDR3 bases are TGTGCCAGCAGTATCTATAGCACCCTCCACTTT. It translates to CASSIYSTLHF.

The chain carries TRBV12-3 or TRBV12-4 and TRBJ2-1; the match to TRBD2 covers 7 bases. The V and J ends lost 2 bases and 7 bases, in that order; junction bases with no gene match: 5. The CDR3 spans 14 residues. CDR3 in amino acids: CASSLSARGNEQFF. The CDR3 nucleotides are TGTGCCAGCAGTTTAAGCGCGCGGGGGAATGAGCAGTTCTTC.

This clonotype has only a few counts. The rearrangement links TRBV20-1 to TRBJ2-7; 7 bases are a match to TRBD1. The CDR3 spans 13 residues. The trim removed 5 bases at V and 6 bases at J, leaving 10 bases unmatched. The germline gives CDR1 DFQATT, CDR2 SNEGSKA (reference sequence). CDR3 nucleotides: TGCAGTGCTTACGGACAGGTTGGGGGCGAGCAGTACTTC. This codes for CSAYGQVGGEQYF.

This clonotype was found many times. The J gene is TRBJ2-2, the V gene TRBV12-5; 9 bases fit TRBD2. The V and J ends lost 2 bases and 5 bases, in that order; junction bases with no gene match: 6. The CDR3 has 16 amino acids. Germline assignment: CDR1 LGHNT and CDR2 FRNRAP. CDR3 coding DNA: TGTGCTAGTGGTTTGACTGCTAGCGGGAATACCGGGGAGCTGTTTTTT. Amino acids: CASGLTASGNTGELFF.

Ten or more counts support this clonotype. This chain joins TRBV7-6 and TRBJ2-1, with 8 bases that match TRBD2. V dropped 5 bases and J dropped 0; count of bases not matched to a gene: 18. CDR3 length: 20 residues. Germline loops: CDR1 SGHVS, CDR2 FNYEAQ. This CDR3 reads CASSPESGGTIPSSYNEQFF. The CDR3 DNA follows: TGTGCCAGCAGCCCTGAGAGCGGGGGAACAATACCGAGCTCCTACAATGAGCAGTTCTTC.